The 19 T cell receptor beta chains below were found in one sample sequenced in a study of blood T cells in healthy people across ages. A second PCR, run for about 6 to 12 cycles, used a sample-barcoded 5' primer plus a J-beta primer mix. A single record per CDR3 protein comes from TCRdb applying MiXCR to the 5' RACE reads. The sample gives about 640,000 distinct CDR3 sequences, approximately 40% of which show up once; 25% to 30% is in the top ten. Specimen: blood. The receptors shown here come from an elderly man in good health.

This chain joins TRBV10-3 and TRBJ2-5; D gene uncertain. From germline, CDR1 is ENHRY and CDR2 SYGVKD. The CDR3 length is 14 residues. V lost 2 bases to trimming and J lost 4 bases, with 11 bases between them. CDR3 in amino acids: CAISERPRGETQYF. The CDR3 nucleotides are TGTGCCATCAGTGAGAGGCCGAGAGGAGAGACCCAGTACTTC.

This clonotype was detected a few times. CDR3 loop: CASSVSGVLPDTQYF. CDR3 DNA: TGTGCCAGCAGTGTTTCAGGGGTCTTACCAGATACGCAGTATTTT. The V gene is TRBV7-2, the J gene TRBJ2-3; D might be TRBD1 (6 bases). Trimming cost V 6 bases and J 4 bases, with 17 bases left between them. CDR1 is SGHTA, CDR2 FQGNSA, per germline. This CDR3 is 15 amino acids long.

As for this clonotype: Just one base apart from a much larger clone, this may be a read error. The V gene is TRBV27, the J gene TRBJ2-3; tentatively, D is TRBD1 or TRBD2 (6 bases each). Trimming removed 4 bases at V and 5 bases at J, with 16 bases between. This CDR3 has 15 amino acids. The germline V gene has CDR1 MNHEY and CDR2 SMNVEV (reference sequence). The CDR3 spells CASSWWRGAVDTQYF. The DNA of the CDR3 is TGTGCCAGCAGTTGGTGGAGGGGGGCGGTAGATACGCAGTATTTT.

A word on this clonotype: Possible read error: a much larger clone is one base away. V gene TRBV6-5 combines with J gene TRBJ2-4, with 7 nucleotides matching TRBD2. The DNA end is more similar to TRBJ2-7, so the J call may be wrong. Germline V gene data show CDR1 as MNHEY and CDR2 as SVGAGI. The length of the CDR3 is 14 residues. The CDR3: CASRRASGPDEQYF. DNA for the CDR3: TGTGCCAGCAGACGGGCTAGCGGCCCCGACGAGCAGTACTTC.

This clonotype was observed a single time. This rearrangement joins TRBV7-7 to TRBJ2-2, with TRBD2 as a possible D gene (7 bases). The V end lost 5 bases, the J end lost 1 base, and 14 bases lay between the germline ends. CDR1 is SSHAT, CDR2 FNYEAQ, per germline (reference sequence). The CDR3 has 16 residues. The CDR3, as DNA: TGTGCCAGCAGCAAGGGGGGGACACAGAACACCGGGGAGCTGTTTTTT. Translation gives CASSKGGTQNTGELFF.

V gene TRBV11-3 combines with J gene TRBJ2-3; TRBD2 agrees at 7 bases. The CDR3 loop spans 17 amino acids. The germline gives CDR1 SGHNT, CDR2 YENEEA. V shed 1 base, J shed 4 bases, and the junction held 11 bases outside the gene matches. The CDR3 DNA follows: TGTGCCAGCAGCTTAGGGCGCCTTACGGGAGGTGCAGATACGCAGTATTTT. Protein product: CASSLGRLTGGADTQYF.

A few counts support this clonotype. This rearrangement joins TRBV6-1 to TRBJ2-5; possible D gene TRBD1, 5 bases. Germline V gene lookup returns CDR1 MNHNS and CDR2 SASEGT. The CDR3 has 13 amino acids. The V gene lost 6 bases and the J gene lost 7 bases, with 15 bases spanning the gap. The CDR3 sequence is CASRWTSPGTQYF. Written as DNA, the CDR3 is TGTGCCAGCAGATGGACATCCCCCGGGACCCAGTACTTC.

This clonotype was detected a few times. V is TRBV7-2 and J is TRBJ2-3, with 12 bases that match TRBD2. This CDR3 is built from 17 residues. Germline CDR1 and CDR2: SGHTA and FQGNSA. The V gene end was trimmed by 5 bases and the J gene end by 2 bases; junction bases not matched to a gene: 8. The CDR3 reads CASSPRTSGVNTDTQYF. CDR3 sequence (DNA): TGTGCCAGCAGCCCCCGGACTAGCGGGGTAAACACAGATACGCAGTATTTT.

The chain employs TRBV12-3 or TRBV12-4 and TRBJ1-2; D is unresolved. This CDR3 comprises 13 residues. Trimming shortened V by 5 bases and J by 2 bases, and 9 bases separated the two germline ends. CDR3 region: CASSLIRNYGYTF. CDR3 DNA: TGTGCCAGCAGTCTGATTCGAAACTATGGCTACACCTTC.

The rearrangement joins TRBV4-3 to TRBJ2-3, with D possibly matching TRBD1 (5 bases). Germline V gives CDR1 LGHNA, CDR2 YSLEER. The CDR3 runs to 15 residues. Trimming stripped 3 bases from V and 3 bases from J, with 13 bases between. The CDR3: CASSQEVPGTDTQYF. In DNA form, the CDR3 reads TGCGCCAGCAGCCAGGAAGTCCCAGGGACAGATACGCAGTATTTT.

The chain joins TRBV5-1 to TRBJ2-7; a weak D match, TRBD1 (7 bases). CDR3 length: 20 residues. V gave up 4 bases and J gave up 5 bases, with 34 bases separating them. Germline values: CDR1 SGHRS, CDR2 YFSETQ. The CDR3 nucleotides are TGCGCCAGCAGCCGAGTACGGACAGGCGCCCGGAGTGGGAGGCTCGACGAGCAGTACTTC. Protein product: CASSRVRTGARSGRLDEQYF.

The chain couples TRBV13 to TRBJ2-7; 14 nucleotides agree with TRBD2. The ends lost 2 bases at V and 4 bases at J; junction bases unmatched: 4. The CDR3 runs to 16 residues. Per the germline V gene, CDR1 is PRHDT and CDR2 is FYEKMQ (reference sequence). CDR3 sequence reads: CASSLPGLAGGYEQYF. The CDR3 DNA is TGTGCCAGCAGCTTACCAGGACTAGCGGGAGGTTACGAGCAGTACTTC.

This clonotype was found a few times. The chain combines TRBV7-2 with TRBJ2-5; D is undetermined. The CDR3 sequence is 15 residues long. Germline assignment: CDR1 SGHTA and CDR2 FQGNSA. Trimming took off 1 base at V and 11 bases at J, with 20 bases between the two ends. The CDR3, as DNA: TGTGCCAGCAGCTTAGGGACCGCCTTTCTCCTTGAGCAGTACTTC. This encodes CASSLGTAFLLEQYF.

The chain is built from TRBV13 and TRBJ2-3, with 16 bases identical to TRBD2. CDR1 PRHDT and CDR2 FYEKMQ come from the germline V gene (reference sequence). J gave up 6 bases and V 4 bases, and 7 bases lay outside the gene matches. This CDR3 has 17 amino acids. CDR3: CASSSGTSGRASDTQYF. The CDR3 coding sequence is TGTGCCAGCAGCTCCGGGACTAGCGGGAGGGCCTCGGATACGCAGTATTTT.

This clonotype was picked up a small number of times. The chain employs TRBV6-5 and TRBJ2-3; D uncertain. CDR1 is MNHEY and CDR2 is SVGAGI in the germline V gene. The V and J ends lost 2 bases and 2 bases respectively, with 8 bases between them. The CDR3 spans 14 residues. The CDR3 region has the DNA TGTGCCAGCAGTTACCGGGCCAACACAGATACGCAGTATTTT. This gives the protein CASSYRANTDTQYF.

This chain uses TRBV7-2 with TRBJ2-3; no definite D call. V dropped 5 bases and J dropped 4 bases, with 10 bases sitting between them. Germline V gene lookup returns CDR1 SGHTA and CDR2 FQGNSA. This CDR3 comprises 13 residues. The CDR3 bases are TGTGCCAGCAGCCCTGGGTCTTCAGATACGCAGTATTTT. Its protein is CASSPGSSDTQYF.

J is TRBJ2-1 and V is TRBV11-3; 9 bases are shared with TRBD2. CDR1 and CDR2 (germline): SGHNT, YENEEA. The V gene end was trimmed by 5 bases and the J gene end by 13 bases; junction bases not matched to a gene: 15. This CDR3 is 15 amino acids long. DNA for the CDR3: TGTGCCAGCAGCGCCGGGACTAGCCAGGAAGAGACCCAGTTCTTC. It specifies CASSAGTSQEETQFF.

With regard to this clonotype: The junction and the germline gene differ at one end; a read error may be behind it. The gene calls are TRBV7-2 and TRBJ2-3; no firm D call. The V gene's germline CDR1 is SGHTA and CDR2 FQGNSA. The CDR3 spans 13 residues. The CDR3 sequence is CACSLLSTDTQYF. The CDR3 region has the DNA TGTGCCTGCAGCTTACTGTCCACAGATACGCAGTATTTT.

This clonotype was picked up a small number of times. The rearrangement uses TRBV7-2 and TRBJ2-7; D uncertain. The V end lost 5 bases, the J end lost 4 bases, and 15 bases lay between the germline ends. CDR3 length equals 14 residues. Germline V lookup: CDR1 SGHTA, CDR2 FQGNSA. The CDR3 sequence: CASSPVRSGYEQYF. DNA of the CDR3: TGTGCCAGCAGCCCTGTTAGGTCTGGTTACGAGCAGTACTTC.